This T cell receptor (beta chain) was recovered during a study of response to subunit inactivated influenza vaccine. Study outcomes and limitations: New T cells are recruited in small numbers by each seasonal influenza vaccination, according to the authors' suggestion.

On this clonotype itself: Its antigen remains unidentified.

Germline CDR1 reads SGHRS; CDR2 reads YFSETQ. Trimming took 0 bases from V and 4 from J, leaving 16 bases between them. The CDR3 totals 16 residues. Each CDR3 protein gets one entry after TCRdb re-called the RT-PCR reads with MiXCR. Among about 620,000 distinct CDR3 sequences listed, roughly 12% were seen once. This sequence joins TRBV5-1 and TRBJ2-5, with D unclear. The material sequenced was PBMCs from blood, taken on the day of vaccination. This receptor was obtained from a man aged 45-65 years who received an inactivated influenza vaccine. The chain's CDR3 is CASSLEVYTLRETQYF. The CDR3 DNA sequence: TGCGCCAGCAGCTTGGAGGTCTATACCCTCCGAGAGACCCAGTACTTC.